The 13 T cell receptor beta chains in this list originate from one sample, sequenced in a study of CD8+CD57+ T cells in acquired aplastic anemia. Genomic DNA provided the template from which TCR beta VDJ and CDR3 profiles were obtained. TCRdb itself ran the reads through MiXCR, one entry per CDR3 protein. Of approximately 130,000 distinct CDR3 sequences in the sample, roughly two fifths were seen once. Sequencing was done on a sample of sorted CD4+, CD8+, or CD8+CD57+ T cells (not recorded which) from PBMCs. Receptor source: a human donor in good health, serving as a control.

In its sample, this clonotype was seen many times. The rearrangement links TRBV6-1 to TRBJ2-7; 11 bases map to TRBD1. The CDR3 is made up of 15 amino acids. Germline CDR1 is MNHNS and CDR2 is SASEGT. The trim removed 6 bases at V and 5 bases at J, leaving 9 bases unmatched. The DNA for the CDR3 is TGTGCCAGCAGGGCCGGGACAGGGGGAGGGAACGAGCAGTACTTC. This sequence encodes CASRAGTGGGNEQYF.

In this sample, this clonotype turned up many times. The chain links TRBV13 to TRBJ1-2; 9 nucleotides agree with TRBD1. Germline V lookup: CDR1 PRHDT, CDR2 FYEKMQ (reference sequence). CDR3 length: 15 residues. The junction had 5 bases not matched to a gene; V was cut back by 3 bases and J by 3 bases. In DNA form, the CDR3 reads TGTGCCAGCAGCTTCTCGGGACAGGGCTACTATGGCTACACCTTC. Encoded protein: CASSFSGQGYYGYTF.

V is TRBV4-2 and J is TRBJ2-2; 9 bases agree with TRBD2. V dropped 0 bases and J dropped 5; count of bases not matched to a gene: 4. Germline V gives CDR1 LGHNA, CDR2 YNFKEQ. The CDR3 spans 16 residues. DNA of the CDR3: TGTGCCAGCAGCCAAGACTTAGCGGGAGCTACCGGGGAGCTGTTTTTT. Its translation is CASSQDLAGATGELFF.

This clonotype was found once. The rearrangement uses TRBV11-1 and TRBJ2-3; D gene unclear. Germline lookup yields CDR1 SGHAT and CDR2 FQDESV (reference sequence). V was cut by 2 bases and J by 2 bases, with 14 bases left in between. This CDR3 has 16 residues. DNA of the CDR3: TGTGCCAGCAGCTTATGGGCTGATCCTCCCACAGATACGCAGTATTTT. Amino acid sequence: CASSLWADPPTDTQYF.

The rearrangement joins TRBV13 to TRBJ2-7, with a weak D call TRBD2 (6 bases). Trimming took 4 bases from V and 3 from J, leaving 22 bases between them. Germline V gene sequence: CDR1 PRHDT, CDR2 FYEKMQ (reference sequence). This CDR3 has 17 amino acids. Here the CDR3 reads CASSSHGGDGVNYEQYF. CDR3 bases: TGTGCCAGCAGCTCCCATGGCGGGGACGGGGTAAACTACGAGCAGTACTTC.

At least ten counts were recorded for this clonotype. This rearrangement joins TRBV20-1 to TRBJ2-3; D is ambiguous. V lost 1 base and J 2 bases, leaving 7 bases between the germline ends. Germline values: CDR1 DFQATT, CDR2 SNEGSKA (reference sequence). The CDR3 length is 13 residues. CDR3 DNA sequence: TGCAGTGCTAGAGGGGGATCCACAGATACGCAGTATTTT. It codes for CSARGGSTDTQYF.

As for this clonotype: A much larger clone sits a single nucleotide away, making a read error possible. Likely a read error: the CDR3 ends without its conserved phenylalanine or tryptophan. CDR3 region: CASSASYNEQFS. The DNA of the CDR3 is TGTGCCAGCAGTGCCTCCTACAATGAGCAGTTCTCC. The genes are TRBV11-2 and TRBJ2-1, with D unresolved. Germline CDR1 SGHAT, CDR2 FQNNGV. The CDR3 length is 12 residues. Trimming shortened V by 6 bases and J by 0 bases, and 3 bases separated the two germline ends.

Turning to this clonotype: With a much larger clone just one base away, this may be a read error. Without the conserved terminal phenylalanine or tryptophan, this CDR3 likely stems from a read error. The chain combines TRBV10-3 with TRBJ1-2; D is unclear. CDR1 is ENHRY and CDR2 is SYGVKD in the germline V gene. V gave up 10 bases and J gave up 0 bases, with 18 bases separating them. The CDR3 has 15 amino acids. The CDR3 sequence: CASSLISGTNYGYTL. DNA of the CDR3: TGTGCCAGCAGCCTCATTTCCGGGACTAACTATGGCTACACCCTC.

On this clonotype: A much larger clonotype is one base distant, so this may be a read error. The V call is TRBV11-2, the J call TRBJ2-3; TRBD2 matches at 8 bases. This CDR3 is 15 amino acids long. Germline CDR1 SGHAT, CDR2 FQNNGV. The CDR3 loop reads CAGSLIGGASGTQYF. The CDR3 nucleotides are TGTGCCGGCAGCTTAATCGGGGGGGCCAGCGGTACGCAGTATTTT.

This clonotype was counted at least ten times. This CDR3 reads CASTRVGTMNTEAFF. CDR3 coding DNA: TGTGCCAGCACCCGGGTGGGAACCATGAACACTGAAGCTTTCTTT. This rearrangement joins TRBV5-4 to TRBJ1-1; D unresolved. There are 15 residues in the CDR3. Germline-derived CDR1 and CDR2 are SGHNT and YYREEE (reference sequence). V lost 6 bases to trimming and J lost 0 bases, with 15 bases between them.

This clonotype showed up many times. The V gene is TRBV29-1, the J gene TRBJ1-1; no firm D call. From germline, CDR1 is SQVTM and CDR2 ANQGSEA. The CDR3 contains 12 residues. V lost 5 bases and J lost 0, with 7 bases in between. CDR3 protein: CSVKYMNTEAFF. CDR3 nucleotides: TGCAGCGTTAAGTATATGAACACTGAAGCTTTCTTT.

This clonotype was recorded once. This sequence joins TRBV7-6 and TRBJ2-7, with unresolved D. V was shortened by 3 bases and J by 3 bases, with 9 bases between the two germline ends. CDR3 length equals 13 residues. CDR1 and CDR2 from the germline V gene are SGHVS and FNYEAQ. The CDR3 DNA is TGTGCCAGCAGCTTGGCAACTAACTACGAGCAGTACTTC. It yields the protein CASSLATNYEQYF.

This clonotype showed up just once. The genes are TRBV24-1 and TRBJ2-1; 7 bases agree with TRBD1. V lost 4 bases, J lost 2 bases, and 7 bases stayed unmatched. The length of the CDR3 is 16 residues. From germline, CDR1 is KGHDR and CDR2 SFDVKD. The CDR3 coding sequence is TGTGCCACCAGTGACCCGACAGGGTCCACCTACAATGAGCAGTTCTTC. Translation gives CATSDPTGSTYNEQFF.